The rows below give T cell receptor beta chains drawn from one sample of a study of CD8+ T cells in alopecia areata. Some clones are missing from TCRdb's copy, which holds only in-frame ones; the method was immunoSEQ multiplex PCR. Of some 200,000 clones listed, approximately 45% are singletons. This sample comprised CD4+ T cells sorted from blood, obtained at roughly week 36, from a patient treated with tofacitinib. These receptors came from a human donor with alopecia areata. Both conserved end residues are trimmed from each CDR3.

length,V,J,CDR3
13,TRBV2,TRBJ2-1,ASIRGTTVGNEQF
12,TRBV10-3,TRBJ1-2,AISESGTSYGYT
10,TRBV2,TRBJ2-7,ASNRDIYEQY
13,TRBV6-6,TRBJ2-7,ASSFRLAGEGEQY
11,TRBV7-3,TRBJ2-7,ASSFDRGREQY
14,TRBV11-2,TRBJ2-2,ASSFLAGQATGELF
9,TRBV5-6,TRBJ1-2,ASSALYGYT
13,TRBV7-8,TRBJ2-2,ASTVGLAGVGELF
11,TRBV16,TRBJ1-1,ASTRQVNTEAF
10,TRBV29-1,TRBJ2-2,SVESGTGELF
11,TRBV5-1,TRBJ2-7,ASSFSQGYEQY
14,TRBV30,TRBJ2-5,AWSVPAGGLQETQY
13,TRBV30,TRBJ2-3,AWSGGTQSTDTQY
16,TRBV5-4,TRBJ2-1,ASSALLPTSGRADEQF
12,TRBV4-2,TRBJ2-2,ASSQRPNTGELF
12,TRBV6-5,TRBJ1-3,ASRPGGPGNTIY
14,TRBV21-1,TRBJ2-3,ASSKVAGGPGDTQY
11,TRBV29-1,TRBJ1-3,SVGHPSGNTIY
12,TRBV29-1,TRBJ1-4,SVEDQGHREKLF
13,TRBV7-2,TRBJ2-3,ASSAGRGSVDTQY
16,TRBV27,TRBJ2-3,ASSLSLAGPKTTDTQY
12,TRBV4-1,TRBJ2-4,ASSQDPSVRFRD
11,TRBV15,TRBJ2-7,ATSRVSGYEQY
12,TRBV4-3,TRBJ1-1,ASSQGNGGTEAF
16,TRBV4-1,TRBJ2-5,ASSLTGTGTKRGETQY
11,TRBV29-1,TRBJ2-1,SVGGRARDEQF
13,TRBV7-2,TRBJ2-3,ASSTRRGVTDTQY
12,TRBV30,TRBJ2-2,AWTTGTGFGELF
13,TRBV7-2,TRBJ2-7,ASSLTSGDSYEQY
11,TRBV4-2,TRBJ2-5,ASSLGQKETQY
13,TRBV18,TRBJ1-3,ASSPLVFPGNTIY
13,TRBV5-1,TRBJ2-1,ASSPLTGEGNEQF
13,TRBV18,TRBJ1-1,ASSPPDRGHTEAF
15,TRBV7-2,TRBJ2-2,ASSPTGGSRLPGELF
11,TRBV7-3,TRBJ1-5,ASSLNPAEPQH
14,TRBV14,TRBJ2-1,ASSQGGSGRNNEQF
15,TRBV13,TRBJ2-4,ASSLELASVAKNIQY
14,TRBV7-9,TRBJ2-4,ASSFASGQGGNIQY
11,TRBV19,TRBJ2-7,ASRGQGLYEQY
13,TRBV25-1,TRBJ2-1,ASSDGGTGGNEQF
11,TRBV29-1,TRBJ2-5,SVDRGPQETQY
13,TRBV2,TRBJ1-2,ASSESRSSSYGYT
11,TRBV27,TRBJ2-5,ASRKGGSETQY
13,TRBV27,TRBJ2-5,ASRPLMGGQETQY
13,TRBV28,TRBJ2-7,ASSASSGSSYEQY
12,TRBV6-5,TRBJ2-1,ASSLAGAYNEQF